The subject of this entry is one T cell receptor (beta chain). What it binds is unknown. Sequencing templates came from extracted RNA that was reverse transcribed into cDNA. The protocol was immunoSEQ multiplex PCR, while the TCRdb copy is restricted to in-frame clones and leaves out a portion. Among about 160,000 clones listed, 87% were seen once. V lost 2 bases to trimming and J lost 3 bases; unmatched junction nucleotides: 6. CDR3 length: 15 residues. Germline assignment: CDR1 MNHEY and CDR2 SVGAGI. The data are from a study of CD8+ T cells in alopecia areata. The overall study: People stayed on tofacitinib for 6 to 18 months, then stopped the drug for 6 months. Study results and limitations: Normal-skin resident alphabeta T cells also appear among scalp sample sequences. For lesional scalp, especially alopecia totalis/universalis, clonality was higher than in normal scalp.

This clonotype originated in a human donor with alopecia areata. The chain joins TRBV6-5 to TRBJ2-7; TRBD1 aligns across 8 bases. The specimen was CD8+ T cells sorted from blood, collected at week 0. CDR3 sequence: CASSYGPGTGYEQYF. CDR3 sequence (DNA): TGTGCCAGCAGTTACGGTCCCGGGACAGGCTACGAGCAGTACTTC.